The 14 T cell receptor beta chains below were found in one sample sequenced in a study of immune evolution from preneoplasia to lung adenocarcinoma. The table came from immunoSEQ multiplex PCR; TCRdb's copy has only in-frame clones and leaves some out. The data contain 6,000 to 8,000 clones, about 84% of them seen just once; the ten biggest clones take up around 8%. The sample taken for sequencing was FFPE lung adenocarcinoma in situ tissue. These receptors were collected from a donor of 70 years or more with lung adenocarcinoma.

CDR3 DNA sequence: TGTGCCAGCGCCCGGGGAGGTCGGGGGACAGATACGCAGTATTTT. The encoded protein is CASARGGRGTDTQYF. The chain links TRBV6-4 to TRBJ2-3, with D possibly matching TRBD2 (6 bases). This CDR3 has 15 residues. Germline V gene sequence: CDR1 MRHNA, CDR2 SNTAGT. Trimming took 8 bases from V and 3 from J, leaving 18 bases between them.

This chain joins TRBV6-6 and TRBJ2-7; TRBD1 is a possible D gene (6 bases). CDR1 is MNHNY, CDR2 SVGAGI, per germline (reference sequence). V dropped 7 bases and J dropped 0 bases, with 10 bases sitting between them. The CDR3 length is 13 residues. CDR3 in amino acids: CASNPGDSYEQYF. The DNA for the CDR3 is TGTGCCAGCAACCCAGGGGACTCCTACGAGCAGTACTTC.

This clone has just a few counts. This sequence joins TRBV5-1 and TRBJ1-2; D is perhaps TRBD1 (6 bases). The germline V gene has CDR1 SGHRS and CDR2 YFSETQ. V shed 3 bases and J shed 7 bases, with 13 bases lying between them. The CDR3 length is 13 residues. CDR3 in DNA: TGCGCCAGCAGCTCGGGGGGCCTGGCTGGCTACACCTTC. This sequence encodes CASSSGGLAGYTF.

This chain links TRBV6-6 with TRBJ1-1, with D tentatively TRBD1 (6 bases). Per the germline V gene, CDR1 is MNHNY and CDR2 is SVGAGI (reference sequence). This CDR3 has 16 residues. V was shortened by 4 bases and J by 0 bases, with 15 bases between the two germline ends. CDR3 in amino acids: CASSSHGGTLNTEAFF. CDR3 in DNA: TGTGCCAGCAGTTCTCACGGGGGGACATTGAACACTGAAGCTTTCTTT.

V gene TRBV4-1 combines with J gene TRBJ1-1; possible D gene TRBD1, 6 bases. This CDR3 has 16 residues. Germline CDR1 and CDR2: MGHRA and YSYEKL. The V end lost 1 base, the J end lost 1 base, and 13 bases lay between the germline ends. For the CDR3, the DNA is TGCGCCAGCAGCCAAGTGCGGGGGCTTCCGAACACTGAAGCTTTCTTT. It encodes CASSQVRGLPNTEAFF.

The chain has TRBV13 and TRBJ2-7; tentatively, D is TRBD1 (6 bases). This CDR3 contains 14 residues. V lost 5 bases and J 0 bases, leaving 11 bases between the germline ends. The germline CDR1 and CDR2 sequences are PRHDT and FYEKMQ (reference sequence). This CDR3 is CASSPGHSSYEQYF. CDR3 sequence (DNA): TGTGCCAGCAGCCCGGGACACAGCTCCTACGAGCAGTACTTC.

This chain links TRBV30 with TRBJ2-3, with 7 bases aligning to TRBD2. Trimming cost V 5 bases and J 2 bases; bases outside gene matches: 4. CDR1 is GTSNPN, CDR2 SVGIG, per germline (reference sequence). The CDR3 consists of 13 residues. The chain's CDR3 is CAWLAANTDTQYF. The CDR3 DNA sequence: TGTGCCTGGCTAGCGGCAAACACAGATACGCAGTATTTT.

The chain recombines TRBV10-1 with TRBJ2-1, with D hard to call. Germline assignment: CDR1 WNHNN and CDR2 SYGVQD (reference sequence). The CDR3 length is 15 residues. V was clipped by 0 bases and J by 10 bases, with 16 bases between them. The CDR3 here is CASSESRTGVGEQFF. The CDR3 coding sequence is TGCGCCAGCAGTGAGTCCCGGACGGGCGTGGGGGAGCAGTTCTTC.

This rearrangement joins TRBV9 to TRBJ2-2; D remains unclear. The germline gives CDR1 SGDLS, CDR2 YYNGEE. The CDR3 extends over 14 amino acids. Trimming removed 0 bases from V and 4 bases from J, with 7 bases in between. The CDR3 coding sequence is TGTGCCAGCAGCGTAGTCGGCCTCACCGGGGAGCTGTTTTTT. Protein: CASSVVGLTGELFF.

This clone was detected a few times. The CDR3 loop reads CASSLLDALPDTQYF. CDR3 nucleotides: TGTGCCAGCAGCTTACTAGATGCCCTCCCAGATACGCAGTATTTT. The chain joins TRBV7-8 to TRBJ2-3; D is unresolved. Looked up from germline, CDR1 is SGHVS and CDR2 is FQNEAQ. CDR3 length: 15 amino acids. Trimming left V 2 bases short and J 4 bases short, with 13 bases between.

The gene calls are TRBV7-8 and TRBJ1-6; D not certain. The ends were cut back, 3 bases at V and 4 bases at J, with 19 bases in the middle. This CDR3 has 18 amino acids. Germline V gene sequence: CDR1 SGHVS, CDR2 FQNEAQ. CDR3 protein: CASSFGRPAGGYNSPLHF. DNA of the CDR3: TGTGCCAGCAGCTTCGGTCGTCCGGCAGGCGGGTATAATTCACCCCTCCACTTT.

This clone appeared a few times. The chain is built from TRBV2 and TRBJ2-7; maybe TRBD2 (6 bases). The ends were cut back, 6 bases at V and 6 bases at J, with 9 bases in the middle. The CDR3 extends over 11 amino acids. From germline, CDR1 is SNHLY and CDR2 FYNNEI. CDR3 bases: TGTGCCAGCAGGAGCGGGTCCGAGCAGTACTTC. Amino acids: CASRSGSEQYF. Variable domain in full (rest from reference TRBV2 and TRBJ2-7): EPEVTQTPSHQVTQMGQEVILRCVPISNHLYFYWYRQILGQKVEFLVSFYNNEISEKSEIFDDQFSVERPDGSNFTLKIRSTKLEDSAMYFCASRSGSEQYFGPGTRLTVT.

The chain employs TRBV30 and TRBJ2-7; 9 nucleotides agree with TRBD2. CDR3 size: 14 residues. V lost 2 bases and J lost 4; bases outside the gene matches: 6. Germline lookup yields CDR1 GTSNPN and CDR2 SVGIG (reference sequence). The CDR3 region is CAWSPWGLAYEQYF. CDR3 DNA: TGTGCCTGGAGTCCTTGGGGACTAGCTTACGAGCAGTACTTC.

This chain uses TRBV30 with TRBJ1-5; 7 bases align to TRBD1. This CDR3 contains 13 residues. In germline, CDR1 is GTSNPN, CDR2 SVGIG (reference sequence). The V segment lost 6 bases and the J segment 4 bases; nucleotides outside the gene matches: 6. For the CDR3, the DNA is TGTGCCTGCTCGACAGGGCCAAATCAGCCCCAGCATTTT. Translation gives CACSTGPNQPQHF.